Below, 21 T cell receptor beta chains from the same sample are listed, as sequenced in a study of T cell responses to AZD1222 COVID-19 vaccine. This table comes from immunoSEQ multiplex PCR, and its TCRdb copy is limited to in-frame clones, with some not included. The data contain some 96,000 clones, about 90% of them seen just once; the ten biggest clones take up 4% to 5%. Sequences were derived from peripheral blood, sampled on day 0 of MenACWY control vaccination. The source of these receptors is an adult in good health.

The J gene is TRBJ1-4, the V gene TRBV28, with TRBD1 matching 7 bases. CDR1 MDHEN and CDR2 SYDVKM come from the germline V gene. The CDR3 totals 13 residues. V was clipped by 3 bases and J by 7 bases; unmatched bases: 2. CDR3 amino acids: CASSLSGGEKLFF. The CDR3, as DNA: TGTGCCAGCAGTTTGTCAGGGGGTGAAAAACTGTTTTTT. The full variable domain, its missing parts supplied by reference TRBV28 and TRBJ1-4, is DVKVTQSSRYLVKRTGEKVFLECVQDMDHENMFWYRQDPGLGLRLIYFSYDVKMKEKGDIPEGYSVSREKKERFSLILESASTNQTSMYLCASSLSGGEKLFFGSGTQLSVL.

The CDR3 loop is CASSHQNPRGGGTYNEQFF. The DNA of the CDR3 is TGCGCCAGCAGCCACCAGAACCCCCGGGGTGGGGGGACTTACAATGAGCAGTTCTTC. The rearrangement joins TRBV4-3 to TRBJ2-1, with D maybe TRBD2 (6 bases). In germline, CDR1 is LGHNA, CDR2 YSLEER. The CDR3 consists of 19 residues. Trimming took off 3 bases at V and 4 bases at J, with 25 bases between the two ends.

This clone was recorded a few times. V and J are TRBV4-2 and TRBJ1-1; D is unclear. V shed 1 base and J shed 1 base, with 7 bases lying between them. This CDR3 has 14 amino acids. Per the germline V gene, CDR1 is LGHNA and CDR2 is YNFKEQ. In DNA form, the CDR3 reads TGTGCCAGCAGCCAAGGACGGGCGAACACTGAAGCTTTCTTT. Its protein product is CASSQGRANTEAFF.

This chain links TRBV5-1 with TRBJ2-3; 10 bases agree with TRBD1. The CDR3 is 15 amino acids. J lost 6 bases, V lost 7 bases, and 11 bases had no gene match. Germline-derived CDR1 and CDR2 are SGHRS and YFSETQ. The CDR3 is CASVFGTGVMDTQYF. CDR3 coding DNA: TGCGCCAGCGTATTCGGGACAGGGGTAATGGATACGCAGTATTTT.

The chain uses TRBV10-2 and TRBJ1-5; 8 positions agree with TRBD1. The CDR3 covers 13 residues. With 3 bases clipped from V and 5 bases from J, the junction kept 0 bases outside the gene matches. Germline V gene lookup returns CDR1 WSHSY and CDR2 SAAADI. CDR3 in amino acids: CASSEQGDQPQHF. CDR3 DNA sequence: TGCGCCAGCAGTGAACAGGGGGATCAGCCCCAGCATTTT.

The rearrangement uses TRBV6-2 or TRBV6-3 and TRBJ1-5; the D is unclear. V shed 5 bases and J shed 0 bases, with 20 bases lying between them. The CDR3 covers 18 residues. Germline values: CDR1 MNHEY, CDR2 SVGEGT. DNA for the CDR3: TGTGCCAGCAGTCAAAGACAAAACCCCATTTATAGCAATCAGCCCCAGCATTTT. The encoded protein is CASSQRQNPIYSNQPQHF.

The chain employs TRBV2 and TRBJ1-2; D is unresolved. CDR1 and CDR2 from the germline V gene are SNHLY and FYNNEI. Trimming left V 7 bases short and J 1 base short, with 16 bases between. The length of the CDR3 is 15 residues. CDR3 loop: CASTRLGSDNYGYTF. The CDR3 DNA follows: TGTGCCAGCACCCGGTTGGGAAGCGATAACTATGGCTACACCTTC.

CDR3 sequence (DNA): TGTGCCAGCAGCTTAGTGGCAGGGGTAGGCGAGCAGTACTTC. Protein product: CASSLVAGVGEQYF. The chain carries TRBV7-9 and TRBJ2-7; D might be TRBD1 (6 bases). CDR3 size: 14 residues. V dropped 1 base and J dropped 6 bases, with 13 bases sitting between them. The germline V gene encodes CDR1 SEHNR and CDR2 FQNEAQ (reference sequence).

V and J are TRBV29-1 and TRBJ2-1; the match to TRBD2 covers 8 bases. The junction had 10 bases not matched to a gene; V was cut back by 5 bases and J by 7 bases. The CDR3 has 14 residues. Per the germline V gene, CDR1 is SQVTM and CDR2 is ANQGSEA. This CDR3 reads CSVPGLVAGNEQFF. As DNA, the CDR3 is TGCAGCGTTCCGGGACTAGTCGCCGGGAATGAGCAGTTCTTC.

J is TRBJ1-2 and V is TRBV10-3, with a weak D call TRBD1 (5 bases). The germline gives CDR1 ENHRY, CDR2 SYGVKD. The CDR3 consists of 14 residues. V lost 10 bases to trimming and J lost 5 bases, with 20 bases between them. CDR3 bases: TGTGCCACCCAAGGGGACGGATTTGGTTATGGCTACACCTTC. Its protein product is CATQGDGFGYGYTF.

V and J are TRBV5-6 and TRBJ2-2; tentatively, D is TRBD2 (5 bases). CDR3 size: 14 residues. CDR1 is SGHDT and CDR2 is YYEEEE in the germline V gene. V lost 0 bases and J 5 bases, leaving 8 bases between the germline ends. The CDR3 nucleotides read TGTGCCAGCAGCTTGGGTCCGGGAACCGGGGAGCTGTTTTTT. This sequence encodes CASSLGPGTGELFF.

The rearrangement joins TRBV5-1 to TRBJ1-1, with D perhaps matching TRBD1 (5 bases). The ends were cut back, 3 bases at V and 3 bases at J, with 9 bases in the middle. The CDR3 loop spans 13 amino acids. Germline V lookup: CDR1 SGHRS, CDR2 YFSETQ. CDR3 sequence: CASSSGQDTEAFF. In DNA, the CDR3 is TGCGCCAGCAGCTCCGGACAAGACACTGAAGCTTTCTTT.

The chain has TRBV14 and TRBJ2-5; D remains unclear. The CDR3 length is 16 residues. The V and J ends lost 4 bases and 1 base respectively, with 16 bases between them. Germline CDR1 SGHDN, CDR2 FVKESK. The CDR3 spells CASSLKRTGPQETQYF. CDR3 DNA: TGTGCCAGCAGCCTGAAGAGGACCGGACCCCAAGAGACCCAGTACTTC.

The chain uses TRBV6-6 and TRBJ1-4; D remains unclear. This CDR3 has 12 residues. The germline V and J ends were trimmed by 2 bases and 8 bases, with 6 bases remaining between them. Germline-derived CDR1 and CDR2 are MNHNY and SVGAGI (reference sequence). The CDR3 DNA follows: TGTGCCAGCAGTTACCGGCAGGAAAAACTGTTTTTT. It codes for CASSYRQEKLFF.

This clone was counted a single time. CDR3 in DNA: TGTGCCAGCAGCTTGTCAGGGGGCACTGAAGCTTTCTTT. Its protein product is CASSLSGGTEAFF. The V and J genes are TRBV5-6 and TRBJ1-1; 7 positions match TRBD1. V dropped 1 base and J dropped 4; count of bases not matched to a gene: 1. Germline lookup yields CDR1 SGHDT and CDR2 YYEEEE. The CDR3 consists of 13 residues.

In the case of this clone: The identical CDR3 is also encoded by other nucleotide sequences in the sample. This chain links TRBV7-2 with TRBJ1-5; D is uncertain. The CDR3 extends over 14 amino acids. Trimming pared 8 bases from V and 4 bases from J, leaving 15 bases between. The germline V gene encodes CDR1 SGHTA and CDR2 FQGNSA. CDR3 in DNA: TGTGCCAGCTCCCGGGGAGGAGGGAATCAGCCCCAGCATTTT. Protein sequence: CASSRGGGNQPQHF.

The V and J genes are TRBV19 and TRBJ2-1; TRBD1 agrees at 7 bases. V was pared by 7 bases and J by 6 bases, with 12 bases of the junction left unmatched. Germline V gives CDR1 LNHDA, CDR2 SQIVND (reference sequence). The CDR3 extends over 15 amino acids. The CDR3 spells CASTPTGLGFNEQFF. The CDR3 DNA is TGTGCCAGTACCCCGACAGGGTTGGGTTTCAATGAGCAGTTCTTC.

The chain recombines TRBV19 with TRBJ1-1; D might be TRBD1 (5 bases). The CDR3 is 15 residues long. Trimming left V 5 bases short and J 7 bases short, with 20 bases between. Germline assignment: CDR1 LNHDA and CDR2 SQIVND (reference sequence). CDR3 loop: CASSGPQGVGSEAFF. The CDR3 coding sequence is TGTGCCAGTAGTGGGCCCCAAGGGGTCGGCAGTGAAGCTTTCTTT. The variable domain in full, with the rest retrieved from reference TRBV19 and TRBJ1-1, is DGGITQSPKYLFRKEGQNVTLSCEQNLNHDAMYWYRQDPGQGLRLIYYSQIVNDFQKGDIAEGYSVSREKKESFPLTVTSAQKNPTAFYLCASSGPQGVGSEAFFGQGTRLTVV.

The V gene is TRBV18, the J gene TRBJ2-4, with a possible D match to TRBD2 (6 bases). V lost 3 bases and J lost 0, with 12 bases in between. CDR3 length equals 16 residues. Germline CDR1 is KGHSH and CDR2 is LQKENI. Here the CDR3 reads CASSPGGEGAKNIQYF. CDR3 sequence (DNA): TGTGCCAGCTCACCGGGGGGAGAAGGAGCCAAAAACATTCAGTACTTC.

V and J are TRBV29-1 and TRBJ1-1, with TRBD1 matching 7 bases. In germline, CDR1 is SQVTM, CDR2 ANQGSEA. The CDR3 has 13 amino acids. J gave up 1 base and V 7 bases, and 6 bases lay outside the gene matches. CDR3 amino acids: CSALGTENTEAFF. The CDR3 DNA reads as TGCAGCGCCCTAGGGACAGAGAACACTGAAGCTTTCTTT.

The V call is TRBV7-2, the J call TRBJ2-7; weak D call: TRBD1 (5 bases). The CDR3 covers 12 residues. Germline assignment: CDR1 SGHTA and CDR2 FQGNSA. Trimming cost V 5 bases and J 4 bases, with 9 bases left between them. The CDR3 coding sequence is TGTGCCAGCAGCACCCAGGGTTACGAGCAGTACTTC. Translation: CASSTQGYEQYF. The whole variable domain, filled in from reference TRBV7-2 and TRBJ2-7, reads GAGVSQSPSNKVTEKGKDVELRCDPISGHTALYWYRQSLGQGLEFLIYFQGNSAPDKSGLPSDRFSAERTGGSVSTLTIQRTQQEDSAVYLCASSTQGYEQYFGPGTRLTVT.